Following are 21 T cell receptor beta chains from one sample sequenced in a study of cytomegalovirus exposure and HLA in healthy donors. PCR was performed using 60 Vbeta and 13 Jbeta primers. Clones were read by immunoSEQ multiplex PCR, and TCRdb kept only the in-frame ones, dropping some. With roughly 50,000 clones in the sample, the ten largest clones hold approximately 6.8%. Sequenced: PBMCs. The receptor source for this set is a woman in her forties in good health and CMV-seronegative.

The V call is TRBV11-2, the J call TRBJ2-2, with D perhaps matching TRBD2 (6 bases). V was trimmed by 3 bases and J by 6 bases, leaving 11 bases between them. Germline V gene sequence: CDR1 SGHAT, CDR2 FQNNGV. The CDR3 is made up of 14 amino acids. CDR3 sequence: CASSFSGVAGELFF. In DNA, the CDR3 is TGTGCCAGCAGCTTTTCGGGAGTAGCCGGGGAGCTGTTTTTT.

The CDR3 DNA sequence: TGTGCCAGCAGCTTGGCCGGGGTAACCGGGGAGCTGTTTTTT. It translates to CASSLAGVTGELFF. The chain joins TRBV5-4 to TRBJ2-2, with a tentative D call TRBD2 (5 bases). The CDR3 sequence is 14 residues long. The germline gives CDR1 SGHNT, CDR2 YYREEE (reference sequence). Trimming cost V 0 bases and J 5 bases, with 8 bases left between them.

The J gene is TRBJ2-1, the V gene TRBV2; no reliable D call. The CDR3 totals 12 residues. The germline V and J ends were trimmed by 3 bases and 7 bases, with 7 bases remaining between them. The germline gives CDR1 SNHLY, CDR2 FYNNEI. The CDR3 DNA sequence: TGTGCCAGCAGTGACACGAGGAATGAGCAGTTCTTC. It encodes CASSDTRNEQFF. The complete variable domain, with remaining parts taken from reference TRBV2 and TRBJ2-1, reads EPEVTQTPSHQVTQMGQEVILRCVPISNHLYFYWYRQILGQKVEFLVSFYNNEISEKSEIFDDQFSVERPDGSNFTLKIRSTKLEDSAMYFCASSDTRNEQFFGPGTRLTVL.

This rearrangement joins TRBV7-2 to TRBJ1-4; TRBD1 might be the D (6 bases). Germline CDR1 and CDR2: SGHTA and FQGNSA. This CDR3 has 16 amino acids. Trimming removed 5 bases from V and 5 bases from J, with 18 bases in between. CDR3 DNA sequence: TGTGCCAGCAGCCGGAGCGGACAGTTTGCCAATGAAAAACTGTTTTTT. Translated, it gives CASSRSGQFANEKLFF.

V and J are TRBV28 and TRBJ2-7; possible D gene TRBD1, 5 bases. The germline V and J ends were trimmed by 6 bases and 0 bases, with 6 bases remaining between them. This CDR3 has 12 residues. Germline V gives CDR1 MDHEN, CDR2 SYDVKM. The DNA of the CDR3 is TGTGCCAGCAGCAGGGTCTCCTACGAGCAGTACTTC. Amino acid sequence: CASSRVSYEQYF.

The J gene is TRBJ1-1, the V gene TRBV19; no firm D call. V lost 3 bases to trimming and J lost 0 bases, with 8 bases between them. Germline assignment: CDR1 LNHDA and CDR2 SQIVND (reference sequence). This CDR3 spans 14 amino acids. CDR3 region: CASSIATLNTEAFF. DNA of the CDR3: TGTGCCAGTAGTATTGCCACACTGAACACTGAAGCTTTCTTT.

V and J are TRBV5-1 and TRBJ1-1; 8 bases are a match to TRBD1. The CDR3 sequence is 15 residues long. The V gene's germline CDR1 is SGHRS and CDR2 YFSETQ. With V trimmed by 4 bases and J by 3 bases, 8 bases remained unmatched. Written as DNA, the CDR3 is TGCGCCAGCAGCCCGCTGACAGGGGAGGACACTGAAGCTTTCTTT. Amino acid sequence: CASSPLTGEDTEAFF.

The CDR3 loop is CASSYGAGHNQPQHF. The CDR3 DNA reads TGTGCCAGCAGTTACGGGGCGGGGCACAATCAGCCCCAGCATTTT. The V and J genes are TRBV6-5 and TRBJ1-5; maybe TRBD1 (5 bases). This CDR3 comprises 15 residues. Germline CDR1 and CDR2: MNHEY and SVGAGI. Trimming pared 2 bases from V and 3 bases from J, leaving 11 bases between.

This chain connects TRBV4-3 to TRBJ2-7; D gene unclear. Trimming removed 2 bases from V and 4 bases from J, with 12 bases in between. CDR3 size: 14 residues. Germline V gene sequence: CDR1 LGHNA, CDR2 YSLEER. In DNA form, the CDR3 reads TGCGCCAGCAGCCAACGTCGCGGTGCTTACGAGCAGTACTTC. This encodes CASSQRRGAYEQYF.

This rearrangement joins TRBV28 to TRBJ1-2, with D possibly being TRBD1 (6 bases). This CDR3 region has 14 residues. Trimming pared 1 base from V and 4 bases from J, leaving 10 bases between. From germline, CDR1 is MDHEN and CDR2 SYDVKM. Here the CDR3 reads CASSLYRAGYGYTF. CDR3 in DNA: TGTGCCAGCAGTTTATACAGGGCCGGCTATGGCTACACCTTC.

The chain uses TRBV5-1 and TRBJ2-3; 14 bases fit TRBD2. This CDR3 contains 16 residues. Trimming took 5 bases from V and 4 from J; bases not matched to a gene: 6. Germline V gives CDR1 SGHRS, CDR2 YFSETQ. The CDR3 loop reads CASRRTSGRSADTQYF. DNA of the CDR3: TGCGCCAGCAGAAGGACTAGCGGGAGGTCAGCAGATACGCAGTATTTT.

This chain connects TRBV5-1 to TRBJ2-1, with D perhaps TRBD2 (7 bases). There are 15 residues in the CDR3. Per the germline V gene, CDR1 is SGHRS and CDR2 is YFSETQ. V was shortened by 7 bases and J by 5 bases, with 19 bases between the two germline ends. CDR3 DNA sequence: TGCGCCAGCGGGATAGGGGGGGCATCCGACAATGAGCAGTTCTTC. It is translated as CASGIGGASDNEQFF.

This chain connects TRBV29-1 to TRBJ1-1; TRBD1 is a possible D gene (6 bases). This CDR3 has 14 residues. Germline loops: CDR1 SQVTM, CDR2 ANQGSEA. V was cut by 7 bases and J by 0 bases, with 15 bases left in between. CDR3 sequence reads: CSAYRVPMNTEAFF. The CDR3 DNA is TGCAGCGCCTACAGGGTTCCCATGAACACTGAAGCTTTCTTT.

The chain links TRBV28 to TRBJ2-7; 12 bases fit TRBD1. The CDR3 is made up of 15 amino acids. Germline CDR1 and CDR2: MDHEN and SYDVKM. Trimming removed 6 bases from V and 5 bases from J; junction bases left unmatched: 8. CDR3 amino acids: CASSPPGQGAHEQYF. The CDR3 DNA reads as TGTGCCAGCAGCCCGCCGGGACAGGGGGCCCACGAGCAGTACTTC. The full variable domain, its missing parts supplied by reference TRBV28 and TRBJ2-7, is DVKVTQSSRYLVKRTGEKVFLECVQDMDHENMFWYRQDPGLGLRLIYFSYDVKMKEKGDIPEGYSVSREKKERFSLILESASTNQTSMYLCASSPPGQGAHEQYFGPGTRLTVT.

This chain uses TRBV6-5 with TRBJ1-5; perhaps TRBD1 as D (6 bases). V shed 5 bases and J shed 6 bases, with 14 bases lying between them. Germline loops: CDR1 MNHEY, CDR2 SVGAGI. The CDR3 runs 14 residues. The CDR3 loop reads CASSPTGPGQPQHF. As DNA, the CDR3 is TGTGCCAGCAGTCCCACAGGGCCCGGTCAGCCCCAGCATTTT.

The CDR3, as DNA: TGTGCCAGCAGTTACCTCACAGGGGGCCGGGTAAAGACCCAGTACTTC. Its translation is CASSYLTGGRVKTQYF. The chain has TRBV6-5 and TRBJ2-5; TRBD1 matches 9 bases. Trimming removed 2 bases from V and 6 bases from J; junction bases left unmatched: 10. CDR1 and CDR2 (germline): MNHEY, SVGAGI. CDR3 length: 16 amino acids.

The chain couples TRBV15 to TRBJ2-1; D uncertain. The CDR3 length is 11 residues. V dropped 3 bases and J dropped 10 bases, with 7 bases sitting between them. Germline lookup yields CDR1 LNHNV and CDR2 YYDKDF (reference sequence). The DNA of the CDR3 is TGTGCCACCAGCAGTTCCAGGGAGCAGTTCTTC. The encoded protein is CATSSSREQFF.

This chain links TRBV2 with TRBJ1-2; 10 nucleotides line up with TRBD1. The ends lost 5 bases at V and 2 bases at J; junction bases unmatched: 2. The CDR3 has 14 amino acids. Germline V gene data show CDR1 as SNHLY and CDR2 as FYNNEI. CDR3 sequence reads: CASSRDRGNYGYTF. As DNA, the CDR3 is TGTGCCAGCAGTCGGGACAGGGGAAACTATGGCTACACCTTC.

This chain joins TRBV7-9 and TRBJ1-1, with a weak D call TRBD1 (5 bases). The CDR3 contains 16 residues. Germline-derived CDR1 and CDR2 are SEHNR and FQNEAQ (reference sequence). Trimming took off 1 base at V and 7 bases at J, with 19 bases between the two ends. The CDR3 is CASSLEVLWQGSEAFF. In DNA form, the CDR3 reads TGTGCCAGCAGCTTAGAGGTCCTTTGGCAGGGAAGTGAAGCTTTCTTT.

The chain joins TRBV10-3 to TRBJ1-1; TRBD1 matches 7 bases. Germline V CDR1 and CDR2: ENHRY, SYGVKD. Unmatched junction bases numbered 8, after V lost 6 bases and J lost 1 base. The CDR3 runs 15 residues. The CDR3 region is CAISRGTGANTEAFF. The CDR3, as DNA: TGTGCCATCAGCAGGGGTACAGGGGCGAACACTGAAGCTTTCTTT.

The chain carries TRBV5-1 and TRBJ2-5; D remains ambiguous. The last part of the DNA fits TRBJ2-7 better; the J call may be wrong. CDR3 length equals 12 residues. Germline assignment: CDR1 SGHRS and CDR2 YFSETQ. The CDR3 DNA is TGCGCCAGCAGCTCTAGCTCCTACGAGCAGTACTTC. Protein product: CASSSSSYEQYF.